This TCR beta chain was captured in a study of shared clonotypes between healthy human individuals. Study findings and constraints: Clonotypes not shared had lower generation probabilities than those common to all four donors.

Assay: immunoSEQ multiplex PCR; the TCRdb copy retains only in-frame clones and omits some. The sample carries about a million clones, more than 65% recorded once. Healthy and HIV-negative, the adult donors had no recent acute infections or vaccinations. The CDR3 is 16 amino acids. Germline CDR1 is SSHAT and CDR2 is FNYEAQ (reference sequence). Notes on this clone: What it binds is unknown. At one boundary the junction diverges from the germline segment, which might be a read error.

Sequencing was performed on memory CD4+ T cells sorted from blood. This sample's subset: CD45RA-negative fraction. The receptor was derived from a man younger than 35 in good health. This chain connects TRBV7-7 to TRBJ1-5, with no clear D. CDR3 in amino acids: CASSLGYRNSNQPQHF. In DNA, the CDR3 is TGTGCTAGCAGCTTAGGGTACAGAAATAGCAATCAGCCCCAGCATTTT.